The entry that follows covers one T cell receptor (beta chain) sequence. No antigen is known for it. Compared with germline, one end of the junction differs, possibly owing to a read error. This sample was included in a study of T cells in Graves' hyperthyroidism and ophthalmopathy. Overall study results and limits: In the blood, most expanded thyroid clonotypes above 0.001 appeared as well.

Amplification of TCR beta CDR3 regions was performed using RNA transcripts as template. Using the HTBI primer set, a first-round RT-PCR was run on the TCR CDR3. TCRdb re-called the multiplex PCR reads through MiXCR, storing one row per CDR3 protein. The sample records hundreds of thousands of distinct CDR3 sequences, about a third being singletons. Sample: blood. The sequence was obtained from a woman aged 40 to 50 with Graves' hyperthyroidism.

The CDR3 protein is CASSYTRTGNTEAFF. Written as DNA, the CDR3 is TGTGCCAGCAGTTACACCCGGACGGGGAACACTGAAGCTTTCTTT. The chain is built from TRBV10-3 and TRBJ1-1; no reliable D call. Germline CDR1 is ENHRY and CDR2 is SYGVKD. The CDR3 covers 15 residues.